This T cell receptor beta chain came from a study of shared clonotypes between healthy human individuals. Concerning this clone itself: Its antigen remains unidentified.

Produced via immunoSEQ multiplex PCR; TCRdb's table is partial and in-frame only. This table has about 2.1 million clones, around 93% appearing once. CD45RO negativity and positive selection for CCR7 defined naive CD8 cells, a population that excluded terminally differentiated effector memory CD45RA+ cells. Broader study findings: Generally, estimated richness proved larger in naive subsets than it did in memory subsets.

Germline values: CDR1 LGHNA, CDR2 YNFKEQ. V lost 4 bases to trimming and J lost 0 bases, with 16 bases between them. The CDR3 runs to 17 residues. The sequencing sample was made of naive CD8+ T cells from PBMCs. This TCR derives from a man in his late teens or twenties in good health. Some clones in this sample may be carry-over from other donors' samples. The chain couples TRBV4-2 to TRBJ1-5, with D hard to call. The CDR3 DNA sequence: TGTGCCAGCAGCCCGACCCAAGGTGGGTATAGCAATCAGCCCCAGCATTTT. It is translated as CASSPTQGGYSNQPQHF.